The entry that follows covers one T cell receptor beta chain sequence. Its antigen remains unidentified. It has no much larger one-base neighbor in the sample; base qualities were not kept. The data are from a study of blood T cell repertoires in COVID-19 (dated by TCRdb to 2019 to 2021). Notes on the research overall: Collaborator samples came from the United States, Italy and Spain and covered acute and convalescent phases of COVID-19. The samples were drawn from two sources: the first 160 participants of the ongoing ImmuneRACE study, and fewer than 1,500 subjects contributed by 6 global collaborators. Deeply sampled blood TCRbeta repertoires from subjects exposed to, actively infected with, or recovered from COVID-19 were included in the dataset. A de-identified subject ID, COVID-19 status, age in years and sex were almost always included in the sample metadata. Where available, HLA class I and class II types were taken from metadata supplied by the sample provider and were not determined by assay-based typing. The repertoires were made available in a free public database intended to serve as a resource for research on the immune response to SARS-CoV-2. The material from the prospective study consisted of cDNA or gDNA derived from T cells, B-cell-depleted T cells, or PBMCs.

V is trimmed back by 3 bases and J by 3 bases, and the junction contains 2 bases that no gene match accounts for. The germline V gene gives CDR1 as SGHDN and CDR2 as FVKESK. The CDR3 measures 15 amino acids from cysteine to phenylalanine. This entry keeps only the CDR3 DNA: 45 bases, framed from base 1. Each collaborating institution followed its own protocols to collect whole blood in K2EDTA tubes. For TCRbeta analysis, collaborators shipped samples as frozen whole blood, isolated PBMCs, or DNA extracted from either of those sample types. Findings and caveats that apply to the study as a whole: The quantity of clinical and demographic metadata differed by source and by participant and was supplied without curation.

The immunoSEQ Assay, a bias-controlled multiplex PCR, was used to amplify TCRbeta CDR3 regions from genomic DNA. The authors' pipeline ran thus. The number of nucleated cells in each sample was estimated from the amplification of reference gene primers within the assay. To quantify the absolute abundance of each unique TCRbeta CDR3 rearrangement, sequence reads were collapsed and filtered. For each sample, productive Simpson clonality was calculated by taking the square root of Simpson's diversity index across productive rearrangements. As stored in TCRdb, this immuneACCESS dataset retains in-frame rearrangements with V and J assigned. A fraction of the clones does not appear; measured against another copy, unresolved V genes explain less than half of the discrepancy, and the remainder lacks a known reason. V and J calls and clone size are copied from that table; D and trimming were computed from the DNA. For this sample the table gives approximately 100,000 clones, of which roughly 84% were detected only once. The ten largest clonotypes hold roughly 7.7% of the sample.

The receptor was derived from a woman older than 75 with active or convalescent COVID-19. Sequencing was carried out using peripheral blood. Recombination joined TRBV14 with TRBJ2-7; 13 nucleotides in the junction match TRBD2. DNA sequence: TGTGCCAGCAGCCACTGGACTAGCGGGAGCTACGAGCAGTACTTC. The encoded protein is CASSHWTSGSYEQYF.